Reported below is one T cell receptor beta chain. This CDR3 has 16 residues. Germline-derived CDR1 and CDR2 are MNHNS and SASEGT. V was pared by 3 bases and J by 1 base, with 8 bases of the junction left unmatched. These data are taken from a study of shared T cell receptors in the human thymus. TCRdb keeps only in-frame clones here, not all; method: immunoSEQ multiplex PCR. The data contain 55,000 to 75,000 clones, 90% to 95% of them singletons. The receptor's source is a human donor. Sequenced input: thymocytes. The rearrangement uses TRBV6-1 and TRBJ1-1; TRBD1 matches at 7 bases. CDR3 amino acids: CASSDPDREGNTEAFF. The CDR3 region has the DNA TGTGCCAGCAGTGACCCCGACAGGGAGGGGAACACTGAAGCTTTCTTT.